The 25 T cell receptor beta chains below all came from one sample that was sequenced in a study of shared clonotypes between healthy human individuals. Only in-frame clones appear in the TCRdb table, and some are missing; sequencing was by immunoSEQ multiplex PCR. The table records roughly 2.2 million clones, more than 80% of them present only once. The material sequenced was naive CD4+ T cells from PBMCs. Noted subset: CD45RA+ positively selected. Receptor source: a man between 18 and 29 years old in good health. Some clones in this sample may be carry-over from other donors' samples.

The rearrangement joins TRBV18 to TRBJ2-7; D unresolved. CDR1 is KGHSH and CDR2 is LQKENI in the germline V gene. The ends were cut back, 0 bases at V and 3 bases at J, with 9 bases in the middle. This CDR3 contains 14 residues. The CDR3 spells CASSPPDPFYEQYF. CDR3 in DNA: TGTGCCAGCTCACCACCGGACCCCTTCTACGAGCAGTACTTC.

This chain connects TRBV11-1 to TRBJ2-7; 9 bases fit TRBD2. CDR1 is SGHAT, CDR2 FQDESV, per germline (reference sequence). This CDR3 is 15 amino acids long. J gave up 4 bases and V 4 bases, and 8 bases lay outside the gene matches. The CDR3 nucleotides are TGTGCCAGCAGCTCTCGGACTAGCGCTGCTTACGAGCAGTACTTC. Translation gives CASSSRTSAAYEQYF.

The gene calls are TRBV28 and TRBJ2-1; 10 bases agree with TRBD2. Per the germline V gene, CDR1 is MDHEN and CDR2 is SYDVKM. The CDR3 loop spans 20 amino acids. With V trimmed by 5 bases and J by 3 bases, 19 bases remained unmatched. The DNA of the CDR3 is TGTGCCAGCAGTCCCGTCCCCGGGGTTAGCGGGAGGCGGTACTACAATGAGCAGTTCTTC. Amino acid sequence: CASSPVPGVSGRRYYNEQFF.

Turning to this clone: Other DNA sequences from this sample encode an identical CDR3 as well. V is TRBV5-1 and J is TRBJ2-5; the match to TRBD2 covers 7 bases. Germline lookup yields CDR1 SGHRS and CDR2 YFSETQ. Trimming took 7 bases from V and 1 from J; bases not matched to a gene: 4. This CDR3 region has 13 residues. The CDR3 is CASSRGSQETQYF. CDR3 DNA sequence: TGCGCCAGCTCACGCGGGAGCCAAGAGACCCAGTACTTC.

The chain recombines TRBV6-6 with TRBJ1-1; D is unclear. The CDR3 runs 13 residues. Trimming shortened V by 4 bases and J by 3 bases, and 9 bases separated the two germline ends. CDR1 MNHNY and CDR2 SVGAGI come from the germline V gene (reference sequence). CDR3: CASSFPDHTEAFF. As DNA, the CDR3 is TGTGCCAGCAGTTTCCCCGACCACACTGAAGCTTTCTTT.

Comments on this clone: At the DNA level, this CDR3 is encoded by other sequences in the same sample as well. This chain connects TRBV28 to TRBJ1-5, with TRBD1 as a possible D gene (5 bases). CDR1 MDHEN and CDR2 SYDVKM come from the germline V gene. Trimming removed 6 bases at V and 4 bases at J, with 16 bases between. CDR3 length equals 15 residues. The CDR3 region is CASRRGGGENQPQHF. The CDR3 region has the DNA TGTGCCAGCAGACGAGGCGGGGGGGAAAATCAGCCCCAGCATTTT.

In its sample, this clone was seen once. In nucleotides, the CDR3 is TGTGCCAGCAGCCCCGGGGGGGCCAATCAGCCCCAGCATTTT. This gives the protein CASSPGGANQPQHF. This chain connects TRBV6-1 to TRBJ1-5; possibly TRBD1 for D (6 bases). Germline V gene lookup returns CDR1 MNHNS and CDR2 SASEGT. V was pared by 6 bases and J by 3 bases, with 12 bases between. The CDR3 extends over 14 amino acids.

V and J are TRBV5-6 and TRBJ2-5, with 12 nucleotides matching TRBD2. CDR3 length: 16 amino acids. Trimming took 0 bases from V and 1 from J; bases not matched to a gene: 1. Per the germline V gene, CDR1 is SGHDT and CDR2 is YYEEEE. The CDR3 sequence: CASSLALAGGQETQYF. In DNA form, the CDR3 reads TGTGCCAGCAGCTTGGCACTAGCGGGGGGCCAAGAGACCCAGTACTTC.

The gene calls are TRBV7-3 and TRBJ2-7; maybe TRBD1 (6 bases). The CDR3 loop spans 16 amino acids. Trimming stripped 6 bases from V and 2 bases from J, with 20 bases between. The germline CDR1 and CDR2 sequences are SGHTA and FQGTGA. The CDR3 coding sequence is TGTGCCAGCAGTAAAGAGGTGTGGGACAAAACCTACGAGCAGTACTTC. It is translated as CASSKEVWDKTYEQYF.

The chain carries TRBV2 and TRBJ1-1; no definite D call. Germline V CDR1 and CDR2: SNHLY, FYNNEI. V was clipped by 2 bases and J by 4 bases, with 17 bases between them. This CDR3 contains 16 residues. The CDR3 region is CASSERAPRRSTEAFF. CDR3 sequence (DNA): TGTGCCAGCAGTGAACGGGCCCCGAGGAGGAGCACTGAAGCTTTCTTT. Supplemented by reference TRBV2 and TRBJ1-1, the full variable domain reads EPEVTQTPSHQVTQMGQEVILRCVPISNHLYFYWYRQILGQKVEFLVSFYNNEISEKSEIFDDQFSVERPDGSNFTLKIRSTKLEDSAMYFCASSERAPRRSTEAFFGQGTRLTVV.

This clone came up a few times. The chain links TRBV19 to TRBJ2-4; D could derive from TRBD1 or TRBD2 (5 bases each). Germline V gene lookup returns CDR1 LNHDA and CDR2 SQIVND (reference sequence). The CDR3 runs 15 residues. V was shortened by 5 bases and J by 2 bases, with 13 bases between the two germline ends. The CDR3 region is CASSAVGVPKNIQYF. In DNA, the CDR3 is TGTGCCAGTAGTGCGGTGGGGGTTCCCAAAAACATTCAGTACTTC.

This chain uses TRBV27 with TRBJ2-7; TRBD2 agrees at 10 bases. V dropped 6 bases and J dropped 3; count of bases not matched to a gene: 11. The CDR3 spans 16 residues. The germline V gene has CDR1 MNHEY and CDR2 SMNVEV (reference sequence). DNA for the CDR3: TGTGCCAGCAGGAAAAACCCTAGCGGGAGAGGCTACGAGCAGTACTTC. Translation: CASRKNPSGRGYEQYF.

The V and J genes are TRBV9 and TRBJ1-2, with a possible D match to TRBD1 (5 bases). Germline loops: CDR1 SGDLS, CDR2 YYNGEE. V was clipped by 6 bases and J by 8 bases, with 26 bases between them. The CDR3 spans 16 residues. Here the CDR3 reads CASTPQWGPGLGGYTF. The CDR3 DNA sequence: TGTGCCAGCACGCCGCAATGGGGACCGGGATTAGGCGGCTACACCTTC.

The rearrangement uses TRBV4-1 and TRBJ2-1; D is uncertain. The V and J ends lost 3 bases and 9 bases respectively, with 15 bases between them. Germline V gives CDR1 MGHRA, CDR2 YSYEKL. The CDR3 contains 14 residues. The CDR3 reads CASSQQTLAVEQFF. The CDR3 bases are TGCGCCAGCAGCCAGCAAACCTTGGCGGTTGAGCAGTTCTTC.

CDR3 region: CASSPTELVEQYF. The CDR3 region has the DNA TGTGCCAGCTCACCCACAGAGTTAGTCGAGCAGTACTTC. This sequence joins TRBV18 and TRBJ2-7; D not resolved. V lost 3 bases and J 6 bases, leaving 12 bases between the germline ends. This CDR3 contains 13 residues. Germline CDR1 is KGHSH and CDR2 is LQKENI. The whole variable domain, filled in from reference TRBV18 and TRBJ2-7, reads NAGVMQNPRHLVRRRGQEARLRCSPMKGHSHVYWYRQLPEEGLKFMVYLQKENIIDESGMPKERFSAEFPKEGPSILRIQQVVRGDSAAYFCASSPTELVEQYFGPGTRLTVT.

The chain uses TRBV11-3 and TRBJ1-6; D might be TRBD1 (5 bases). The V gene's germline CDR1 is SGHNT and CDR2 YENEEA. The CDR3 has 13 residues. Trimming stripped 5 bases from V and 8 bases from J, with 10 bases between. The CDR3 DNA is TGTGCCAGCAGCGTGACGGGGGATTCACCCCTCCACTTT. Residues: CASSVTGDSPLHF.

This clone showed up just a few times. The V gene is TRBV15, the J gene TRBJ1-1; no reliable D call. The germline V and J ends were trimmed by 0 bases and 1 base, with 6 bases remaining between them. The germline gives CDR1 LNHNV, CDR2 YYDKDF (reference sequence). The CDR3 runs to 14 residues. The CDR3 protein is CATSRDPANTEAFF. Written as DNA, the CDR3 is TGTGCCACCAGCAGAGATCCAGCGAACACTGAAGCTTTCTTT. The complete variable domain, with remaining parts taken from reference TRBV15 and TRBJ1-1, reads DAMVIQNPRYQVTQFGKPVTLSCSQTLNHNVMYWYQQKSSQAPKLLFHYYDKDFNNEADTPDNFQSRRPNTSFCFLDIRSPGLGDTAMYLCATSRDPANTEAFFGQGTRLTVV.

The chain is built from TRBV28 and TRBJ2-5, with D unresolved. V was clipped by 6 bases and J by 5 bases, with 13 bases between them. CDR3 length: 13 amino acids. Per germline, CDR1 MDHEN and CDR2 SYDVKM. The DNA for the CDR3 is TGTGCCAGCAGAACCGGGCCTCTGGAGACCCAGTACTTC. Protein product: CASRTGPLETQYF.

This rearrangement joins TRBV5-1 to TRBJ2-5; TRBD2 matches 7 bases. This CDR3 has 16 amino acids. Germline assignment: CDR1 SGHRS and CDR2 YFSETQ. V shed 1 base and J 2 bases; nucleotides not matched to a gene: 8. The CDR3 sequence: CASSLSRGRGQETQYF. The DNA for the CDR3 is TGCGCCAGCAGCTTGAGTCGTGGGAGGGGTCAAGAGACCCAGTACTTC.

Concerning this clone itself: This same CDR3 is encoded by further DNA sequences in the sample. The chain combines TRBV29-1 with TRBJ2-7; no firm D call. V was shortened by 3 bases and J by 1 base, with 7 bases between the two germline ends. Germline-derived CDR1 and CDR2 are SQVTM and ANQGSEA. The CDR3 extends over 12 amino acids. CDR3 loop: CSVEAESYEQYF. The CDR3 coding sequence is TGCAGCGTTGAGGCGGAGTCCTACGAGCAGTACTTC.

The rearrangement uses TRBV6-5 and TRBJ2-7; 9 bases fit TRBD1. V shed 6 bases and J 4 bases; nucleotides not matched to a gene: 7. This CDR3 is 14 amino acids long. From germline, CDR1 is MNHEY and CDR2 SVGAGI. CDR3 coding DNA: TGTGCCAGCAGGACAGGGGGACCTGTGTACGAGCAGTACTTC. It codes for CASRTGGPVYEQYF.

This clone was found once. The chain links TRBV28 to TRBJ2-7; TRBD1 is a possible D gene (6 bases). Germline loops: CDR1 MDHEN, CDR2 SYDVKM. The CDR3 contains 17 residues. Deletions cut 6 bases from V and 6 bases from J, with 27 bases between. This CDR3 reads CASSPRVRPQGGLEQYF. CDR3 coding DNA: TGTGCCAGCAGCCCGCGAGTCCGGCCACAGGGCGGACTCGAGCAGTACTTC.

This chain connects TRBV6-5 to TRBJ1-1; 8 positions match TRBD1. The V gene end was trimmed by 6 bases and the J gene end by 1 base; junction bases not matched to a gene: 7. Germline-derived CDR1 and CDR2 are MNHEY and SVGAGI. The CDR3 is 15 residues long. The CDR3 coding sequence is TGTGCCAGCAGCCGCGCGGGACAGGAGAACACTGAAGCTTTCTTT. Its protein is CASSRAGQENTEAFF.

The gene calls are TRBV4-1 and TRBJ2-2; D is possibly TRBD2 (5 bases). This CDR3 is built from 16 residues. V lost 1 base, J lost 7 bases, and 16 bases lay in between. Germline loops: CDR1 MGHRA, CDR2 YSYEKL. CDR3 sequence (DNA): TGCGCCAGCAGCCAAGCCAAGCGGAGTCAAAGCGGGGAGCTGTTTTTT. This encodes CASSQAKRSQSGELFF.

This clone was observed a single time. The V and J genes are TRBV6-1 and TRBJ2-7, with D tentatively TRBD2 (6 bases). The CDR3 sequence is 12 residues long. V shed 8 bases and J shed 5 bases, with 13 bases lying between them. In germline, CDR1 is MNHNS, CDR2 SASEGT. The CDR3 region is CASGFWGDEQYF. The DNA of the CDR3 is TGTGCCAGCGGCTTCTGGGGGGACGAGCAGTACTTC.